A selection of T cell receptor beta chains follows, all from one sample in a study of blood T cell repertoires in COVID-19. TCRdb's copy holds only in-frame clones and misses some; the assay was immunoSEQ multiplex PCR. The table has roughly 480,000 clones, 89% seen once. Sequencing input: peripheral blood. These receptors were obtained from a man aged 18 to 30 with COVID-19, enrolled during active disease. Each CDR3 is given with its conserved first and last residue. The D gene is left open where the match is weak. Clone size is given for some rows only: seen once, a few or many times, or a class if the clone is expanded.

j_call: TRBJ2-5
cdr3_length: 16
d_call: TRBD2
clone_size: .
v_call: TRBV11-3
cdr3_aa: CASSFGLAGGEETQYF
cdr3_nt: TGTGCCAGCAGCTTTGGACTAGCGGGAGGGGAGGAGACCCAGTACTTC

j_call: TRBJ1-2
cdr3_length: 13
d_call: .
clone_size: .
v_call: TRBV7-9
cdr3_aa: CASSLMSGYGYTF
cdr3_nt: TGTGCCAGCAGCTTAATGTCGGGGTATGGCTACACCTTC

j_call: TRBJ2-3
cdr3_length: 14
d_call: .
clone_size: .
v_call: TRBV19
cdr3_aa: CATRDFSSTDTQYF
cdr3_nt: TGTGCCACTCGGGACTTCTCTAGCACAGATACGCAGTATTTT

j_call: TRBJ1-3
cdr3_length: 15
d_call: TRBD1
clone_size: .
v_call: TRBV2
cdr3_aa: CASRERTGAGNTIYF
cdr3_nt: TGTGCCAGCAGGGAGAGGACAGGGGCTGGAAACACCATATATTTT

j_call: TRBJ2-7
cdr3_length: 13
d_call: TRBD1
clone_size: .
v_call: TRBV10-1
cdr3_aa: CASSRDRSYEQYF
cdr3_nt: TGCGCCAGCAGTAGGGACAGATCCTACGAGCAGTACTTC

j_call: TRBJ1-5
cdr3_length: 15
d_call: .
clone_size: .
v_call: TRBV6-5
cdr3_aa: CASSSTGNSNQPQHF
cdr3_nt: TGTGCCAGCAGTAGTACAGGGAATAGCAATCAGCCCCAGCATTTT

j_call: TRBJ2-5
cdr3_length: 15
d_call: .
clone_size: .
v_call: TRBV11-3
cdr3_aa: CASSLGGLIQETQYF
cdr3_nt: TGTGCCAGCAGCTTAGGAGGACTGATACAAGAGACCCAGTACTTC

j_call: TRBJ1-2
cdr3_length: 14
d_call: .
clone_size: once
v_call: TRBV28
cdr3_aa: CASSYPSNNYGYTF
cdr3_nt: TGTGCCAGCAGTTACCCGAGTAATAACTATGGCTACACCTTC

j_call: TRBJ2-1
cdr3_length: 14
d_call: TRBD1
clone_size: .
v_call: TRBV6-5
cdr3_aa: CASSWDRRTNEQFF
cdr3_nt: TGTGCCAGCAGTTGGGACAGGAGGACCAATGAGCAGTTCTTC

j_call: TRBJ2-2
cdr3_length: 16
d_call: TRBD2
clone_size: .
v_call: TRBV7-2
cdr3_aa: CASSLVPLAGAGELFF
cdr3_nt: TGTGCCAGCAGCTTGGTCCCACTAGCGGGGGCCGGGGAGCTGTTTTTT

j_call: TRBJ1-2
cdr3_length: 13
d_call: .
clone_size: .
v_call: TRBV11-2
cdr3_aa: CASSPTGKVGYTF
cdr3_nt: TGTGCCAGCAGCCCTACAGGGAAGGTCGGCTACACCTTC

j_call: TRBJ2-2
cdr3_length: 18
d_call: TRBD2
clone_size: .
v_call: TRBV25-1
cdr3_aa: CASSYLGTSGRGAGELFF
cdr3_nt: TGTGCCAGCAGTTACTTAGGGACTAGCGGGAGAGGGGCCGGGGAGCTGTTTTTT

j_call: TRBJ2-7
cdr3_length: 14
d_call: TRBD2
clone_size: .
v_call: TRBV6-4
cdr3_aa: CASRVLAGPYEQYF
cdr3_nt: TGTGCCAGCAGGGTACTAGCGGGGCCCTACGAGCAGTACTTC

j_call: TRBJ2-7
cdr3_length: 15
d_call: TRBD1
clone_size: .
v_call: TRBV5-1
cdr3_aa: CASSFGTGDVYEQYF
cdr3_nt: TGCGCCAGCAGCTTCGGGACAGGGGACGTCTACGAGCAGTACTTC

j_call: TRBJ1-3
cdr3_length: 17
d_call: .
clone_size: .
v_call: TRBV3-1/TRBV3-2
cdr3_aa: CASSQEFSTSSGNTIYF
cdr3_nt: TGTGCCAGCAGCCAAGAGTTCAGTACCTCCTCTGGAAACACCATATATTTT

j_call: TRBJ1-1
cdr3_length: 16
d_call: TRBD1
clone_size: .
v_call: TRBV5-1
cdr3_aa: CASSLGTGGRNTEAFF
cdr3_nt: TGCGCCAGCAGCTTGGGGACAGGGGGCAGGAACACTGAAGCTTTCTTT

j_call: TRBJ2-7
cdr3_length: 15
d_call: TRBD1
clone_size: .
v_call: TRBV24-1
cdr3_aa: CATSDSGQGSYEQYF
cdr3_nt: TGTGCCACCAGTGATTCGGGACAGGGATCCTACGAGCAGTACTTC

j_call: TRBJ2-2
cdr3_length: 16
d_call: TRBD2
clone_size: .
v_call: TRBV7-9
cdr3_aa: CASSQTSGGATGELFF
cdr3_nt: TGTGCCAGCAGCCAGACTAGCGGGGGCGCTACCGGGGAGCTGTTTTTT

j_call: TRBJ2-1
cdr3_length: 16
d_call: TRBD2
clone_size: .
v_call: TRBV30
cdr3_aa: CAWTGIAGVSYNEQFF
cdr3_nt: TGTGCCTGGACTGGGATAGCGGGAGTTTCCTACAATGAGCAGTTCTTC

j_call: TRBJ2-5
cdr3_length: 12
d_call: .
clone_size: few
v_call: TRBV19
cdr3_aa: CASSIPAGPQYF
cdr3_nt: TGTGCCAGTAGTATACCCGCCGGTCCCCAGTACTTC

j_call: TRBJ2-2
cdr3_length: 19
d_call: TRBD2
clone_size: .
v_call: TRBV5-3
cdr3_aa: CARSSRSGTSGTRTGELFF
cdr3_nt: TGTGCCAGAAGCTCCCGCTCCGGGACTAGCGGCACCCGCACCGGGGAGCTGTTTTTT

j_call: TRBJ1-2
cdr3_length: 15
d_call: TRBD1
clone_size: .
v_call: TRBV6-5
cdr3_aa: CASSRQSGTEYGYTF
cdr3_nt: TGTGCCAGCAGCCGCCAATCTGGGACAGAATATGGCTACACCTTC

j_call: TRBJ2-3
cdr3_length: 13
d_call: TRBD2
clone_size: .
v_call: TRBV6-6
cdr3_aa: CATTRGGTDTQYF
cdr3_nt: TGTGCCACCACGCGGGGGGGCACAGATACGCAGTATTTT

j_call: TRBJ2-4
cdr3_length: 14
d_call: TRBD2
clone_size: .
v_call: TRBV18
cdr3_aa: CASSPAGGGNIQYF
cdr3_nt: TGTGCCAGCTCACCCGCGGGGGGCGGAAACATTCAGTACTTC

j_call: TRBJ2-3
cdr3_length: 17
d_call: TRBD1
clone_size: .
v_call: TRBV5-1
cdr3_aa: CASRHSTTGQDTDTQYF
cdr3_nt: TGCGCCAGCAGACACTCGACCACGGGACAGGACACAGATACGCAGTATTTT

j_call: TRBJ1-4
cdr3_length: 14
d_call: .
clone_size: few
v_call: TRBV14
cdr3_aa: CASRMGVKDEKLFF
cdr3_nt: TGTGCCAGCAGGATGGGCGTGAAGGATGAAAAACTGTTTTTT

j_call: TRBJ1-2
cdr3_length: 14
d_call: .
clone_size: .
v_call: TRBV14
cdr3_aa: CASSPSGGPYGYTF
cdr3_nt: TGTGCCAGCAGCCCCTCCGGGGGACCCTATGGCTACACCTTC

j_call: TRBJ2-7
cdr3_length: 13
d_call: .
clone_size: .
v_call: TRBV10-3
cdr3_aa: CANRGGGSDEQYF
cdr3_nt: TGTGCCAACCGGGGCGGGGGCTCGGACGAGCAGTACTTC

j_call: TRBJ2-5
cdr3_length: 15
d_call: TRBD1
clone_size: .
v_call: TRBV11-2
cdr3_aa: CASRYPGTGEETQYF
cdr3_nt: TGTGCCAGCAGATATCCGGGGACAGGGGAAGAGACCCAGTACTTC

j_call: TRBJ1-1
cdr3_length: 12
d_call: .
clone_size: .
v_call: TRBV6-5
cdr3_aa: CASSYSGAESFF
cdr3_nt: TGTGCCAGCAGTTACTCGGGGGCTGAGTCTTTCTTT

j_call: TRBJ2-7
cdr3_length: 13
d_call: .
clone_size: .
v_call: TRBV19
cdr3_aa: CASSISATYEQYF
cdr3_nt: TGTGCCAGTAGTATTAGTGCGACCTACGAGCAGTACTTC

j_call: TRBJ2-3
cdr3_length: 15
d_call: .
clone_size: .
v_call: TRBV30
cdr3_aa: CAAPAPSGAADTQYF
cdr3_nt: TGTGCCGCACCCGCTCCATCGGGAGCGGCAGATACGCAGTATTTT

j_call: TRBJ1-2
cdr3_length: 12
d_call: TRBD1
clone_size: .
v_call: TRBV12-3/TRBV12-4
cdr3_aa: CASRGTEDGYTF
cdr3_nt: TGTGCCAGCAGGGGGACAGAGGATGGCTACACCTTC

j_call: TRBJ2-7
cdr3_length: 16
d_call: TRBD2
clone_size: few
v_call: TRBV4-2
cdr3_aa: CASSPTGTSGGYEQYF
cdr3_nt: TGTGCCAGCAGTCCAACCGGGACTAGCGGGGGATACGAGCAGTACTTC

j_call: TRBJ2-3
cdr3_length: 14
d_call: .
clone_size: .
v_call: TRBV5-1
cdr3_aa: CASSLDRATDTQYF
cdr3_nt: TGCGCCAGCAGCTTGGACAGGGCTACAGATACGCAGTATTTT